These 7 T cell receptor beta chains originate from one sample sequenced in a study of shared clonotypes between healthy human individuals. The method was immunoSEQ multiplex PCR; TCRdb's version includes in-frame clones alone and lacks a portion of them. The sample carries about 510,000 clones, about 75% recorded once. The sequencing input was PBMCs. The receptors originated from a woman aged 40 to 50 in good health. Some clones in this sample may be carry-over from other donors' samples.

This chain connects TRBV5-1 to TRBJ1-2, with a tentative D call TRBD1 (5 bases). The germline CDR1 and CDR2 sequences are SGHRS and YFSETQ. Trimming stripped 0 bases from V and 7 bases from J, with 13 bases between. The CDR3 contains 14 residues. The CDR3 protein is CASSLVTRGTGYTF. As DNA, the CDR3 is TGCGCCAGCAGCTTGGTGACCCGGGGGACTGGCTACACCTTC.

The chain links TRBV2 to TRBJ2-5; 9 bases line up with TRBD1. The CDR3 covers 16 residues. In germline, CDR1 is SNHLY, CDR2 FYNNEI. The junction had 13 bases not matched to a gene; V was cut back by 6 bases and J by 5 bases. CDR3 DNA sequence: TGTGCCAGCAGGCCGAGTGTTGGGACAGGGTCTGAGACCCAGTACTTC. As protein: CASRPSVGTGSETQYF.

This chain uses TRBV9 with TRBJ1-4; D call uncertain. The CDR3 spans 15 residues. Germline V gene data show CDR1 as SGDLS and CDR2 as YYNGEE. V lost 6 bases and J lost 4, with 16 bases in between. The CDR3 region has the DNA TGTGCCAGCACCCCCTTCGGGAGGATTAATGAAAAACTGTTTTTT. It is translated as CASTPFGRINEKLFF.

J is TRBJ2-4 and V is TRBV11-3; the D call may be TRBD1 or TRBD2 (5 bases each). CDR1 and CDR2 from the germline V gene are SGHNT and YENEEA. Trimming removed 1 base from V and 6 bases from J, with 13 bases in between. The CDR3 spans 15 residues. The CDR3 nucleotides read TGTGCCAGCAGCTTAGGGGTAGGGGCGGGAAACATTCAGTACTTC. Translating gives CASSLGVGAGNIQYF.

V gene TRBV5-1 combines with J gene TRBJ2-7; D may be TRBD1 (6 bases). Germline CDR1 is SGHRS and CDR2 is YFSETQ. V was cut by 4 bases and J by 0 bases, with 11 bases left in between. This CDR3 region has 14 residues. The CDR3 region is CASSTDRRSYEQYF. CDR3 nucleotide sequence: TGCGCCAGCAGCACGGACAGACGCTCCTACGAGCAGTACTTC.

The chain links TRBV9 to TRBJ2-1; 7 nucleotides align to TRBD2. Looked up from germline, CDR1 is SGDLS and CDR2 is YYNGEE. This CDR3 spans 17 amino acids. V was clipped by 2 bases and J by 0 bases; unmatched bases: 8. The CDR3 DNA sequence: TGTGCCAGCAGCGTTCGACTAGCTACCCGCTCCTACAATGAGCAGTTCTTC. Its protein is CASSVRLATRSYNEQFF.

The chain is built from TRBV7-2 and TRBJ2-5; 10 nucleotides align to TRBD1. Germline V CDR1 and CDR2: SGHTA, FQGNSA. The CDR3 is 17 amino acids. With V trimmed by 1 base and J by 4 bases, 9 bases remained unmatched. Written as DNA, the CDR3 is TGTGCCAGCAGCTTAGAAGGGACAGGGGTTTCAGGAGAGACCCAGTACTTC. As protein: CASSLEGTGVSGETQYF.